Following are 31 T cell receptor beta chains from one sample sequenced in a study of identical twins. From the 5' RACE reads, TCRdb called clonotypes with MiXCR, one entry per CDR3 protein. The sample lists 450,000 or so distinct CDR3 sequences, about 14% seen once, with about 0.53% in the top ten. This sample also appeared in a second study, on yellow fever vaccine responses in identical twins.

The specimen was CD4+ T cells sorted from blood. Every receptor here comes from a woman aged 18-29 years in good health.

This clonotype was seen a few times. The gene calls are TRBV24-1 and TRBJ2-2, with 11 bases identical to TRBD2. This CDR3 comprises 18 residues. CDR1 is KGHDR, CDR2 SFDVKD, per germline. The ends lost 1 base at V and 2 bases at J; junction bases unmatched: 5. CDR3 sequence: CATSDLPSGRINTGELFF. The CDR3 DNA sequence: TGTGCCACCAGTGATTTACCTAGCGGGAGGATAAACACCGGGGAGCTGTTTTTT.

V gene TRBV19 combines with J gene TRBJ1-2; D is possibly TRBD1 (5 bases). Germline CDR1 is LNHDA and CDR2 is SQIVND (reference sequence). The CDR3 sequence is 15 residues long. Trimming shortened V by 4 bases and J by 1 base, and 13 bases separated the two germline ends. DNA of the CDR3: TGTGCCAGTAGTACCCTTCCAGGGATTAACTATGGCTACACCTTC. Translating it yields CASSTLPGINYGYTF.

V usage is TRBV25-1 and J usage is TRBJ2-4, with 11 bases lining up with TRBD1. Trimming at V came to 6 bases and at J to 2 bases, leaving 3 bases not matched to a gene. Germline V gene lookup returns CDR1 MGHDK and CDR2 SYGVNS. The CDR3 has 15 residues. As DNA, the CDR3 is TGTGCCAGCAGGGAGGACAGGGGGCCCAAAAACATTCAGTACTTC. Protein product: CASREDRGPKNIQYF.

This clonotype was counted only a few times. The chain employs TRBV7-3 and TRBJ2-2, with D possibly called TRBD1 or TRBD2 (5 bases each). Deletions cut 0 bases from V and 4 bases from J, with 15 bases between. Germline CDR1 reads SGHTA; CDR2 reads FQGTGA. This CDR3 is built from 17 residues. The CDR3 reads CASSLTLGAGSTGELFF. In DNA, the CDR3 is TGTGCCAGCAGCTTAACGTTAGGGGCAGGGAGCACCGGGGAGCTGTTTTTT.

The chain carries TRBV29-1 and TRBJ2-2; D is ambiguous. V lost 4 bases and J 5 bases, leaving 14 bases between the germline ends. In germline, CDR1 is SQVTM, CDR2 ANQGSEA. This CDR3 comprises 14 residues. CDR3 in DNA: TGCAGCGTTGGGTCGAGGATGGGGACCGGGGAGCTGTTTTTT. Translating it yields CSVGSRMGTGELFF.

The J gene is TRBJ2-2, the V gene TRBV20-1, with TRBD2 identical over 7 bases. V lost 5 bases to trimming and J lost 5 bases; unmatched junction nucleotides: 20. CDR1 and CDR2 (germline): DFQATT, SNEGSKA (reference sequence). The CDR3 is made up of 18 amino acids. As DNA, the CDR3 is TGCAGTGCTCGCCGAACGGGCGGGAGATCGCGAAGGACCGGGGAGCTGTTTTTT. It translates to CSARRTGGRSRRTGELFF.

The chain combines TRBV27 with TRBJ2-7; 8 bases fit TRBD1. The CDR3 totals 12 residues. CDR1 is MNHEY, CDR2 SMNVEV, per germline (reference sequence). J gave up 5 bases and V 5 bases, and 2 bases lay outside the gene matches. Here the CDR3 reads CASSQGADEQYF. CDR3 nucleotide sequence: TGTGCCAGCAGTCAGGGGGCGGACGAGCAGTACTTC.

This clonotype was counted a few times. This chain connects TRBV10-3 to TRBJ1-6; perhaps TRBD1 as D (6 bases). The CDR3 consists of 16 residues. The V gene lost 8 bases and the J gene lost 5 bases, with 19 bases spanning the gap. Germline V gene lookup returns CDR1 ENHRY and CDR2 SYGVKD. CDR3 residues: CAIGGGKDSNNSPLHF. The CDR3 nucleotides are TGTGCCATCGGGGGGGGGAAGGACAGTAATAATTCACCCCTCCACTTT.

This clonotype was observed a handful of times. The V and J genes are TRBV6-1 and TRBJ1-6, with 10 bases fitting TRBD1. With 5 bases clipped from V and 7 bases from J, the junction kept 2 bases outside the gene matches. Per the germline V gene, CDR1 is MNHNS and CDR2 is SASEGT. The CDR3 runs 14 residues. CDR3 in amino acids: CASSRTGGNSPLHF. As DNA, the CDR3 is TGTGCCAGCAGTAGGACAGGGGGAAATTCACCCCTCCACTTT.

The chain couples TRBV11-1 to TRBJ2-6; 8 nucleotides line up with TRBD1. This CDR3 has 18 amino acids. Unmatched junction bases numbered 12, after V lost 8 bases and J lost 0 bases. Germline V lookup: CDR1 SGHAT, CDR2 FQDESV (reference sequence). The CDR3 is CASGDRDRINSGANVLTF. In DNA, the CDR3 is TGTGCCAGCGGGGACCGGGACAGGATCAACTCTGGGGCCAACGTCCTGACTTTC.

Points on this clonotype: This may arise from a read error, as a much more abundant clone is one base away. J is TRBJ2-7 and V is TRBV5-1; unclear D gene. The CDR3 has 14 residues. The germline V and J ends were trimmed by 4 bases and 0 bases, with 11 bases remaining between them. Germline CDR1 is SGHRS and CDR2 is YFSETQ. As DNA, the CDR3 is TGCGCCAGCAGCCTTGAGGCTAACTCCTACGAGCAGTACTTC. Translation: CASSLEANSYEQYF.

The chain uses TRBV4-3 and TRBJ2-2, with 8 nucleotides matching TRBD1. From germline, CDR1 is LGHNA and CDR2 YSLEER. The V gene end was trimmed by 2 bases and the J gene end by 7 bases; junction bases not matched to a gene: 6. The CDR3 loop spans 15 amino acids. The CDR3 loop reads CASSQSGGMVGELFF. DNA of the CDR3: TGCGCCAGCAGCCAATCAGGGGGCATGGTCGGGGAGCTGTTTTTT.

This clonotype was seen more than once but under ten times. The V call is TRBV29-1, the J call TRBJ2-7; D gene ambiguous. This CDR3 is built from 14 residues. V lost 5 bases to trimming and J lost 1 base, with 15 bases between them. Germline CDR1 reads SQVTM; CDR2 reads ANQGSEA. CDR3 protein: CSVLIRSESYEQYF. The CDR3 bases are TGCAGCGTTCTTATACGTTCTGAGTCCTACGAGCAGTACTTC.

This clonotype was seen only a few times. The rearrangement uses TRBV29-1 and TRBJ2-7; possibly TRBD1 for D (6 bases). Trimming took off 4 bases at V and 7 bases at J, with 20 bases between the two ends. The CDR3 is made up of 14 amino acids. Germline V gene sequence: CDR1 SQVTM, CDR2 ANQGSEA. The CDR3 DNA reads as TGCAGCGTTGTTGAGGTTTCCGCCCAGGGGGAGCAGTACTTC. It is translated as CSVVEVSAQGEQYF.

This clonotype was counted only a few times. V gene TRBV12-3 or TRBV12-4 combines with J gene TRBJ2-7; D gene unclear. The CDR3 is 14 residues long. V shed 1 base and J shed 3 bases, with 10 bases lying between them. This CDR3 reads CASSLVVGFYEQYF. DNA of the CDR3: TGTGCCAGCAGTTTAGTCGTGGGGTTCTACGAGCAGTACTTC.

For this clonotype: The junction and the germline gene differ at one end; a read error may be behind it. The chain combines TRBV6-1 with TRBJ2-7, with 9 bases identical to TRBD1. The CDR3 is 15 residues long. Germline V lookup: CDR1 MNHNS, CDR2 SASEGT. The CDR3 reads CASTETGGPSNEQYF. The CDR3 DNA is TGTGCCAGCACCGAGACAGGGGGTCCCTCCAACGAGCAGTACTTC.

J is TRBJ2-3 and V is TRBV9; no clear D. Germline V gives CDR1 SGDLS, CDR2 YYNGEE. V was cut by 0 bases and J by 6 bases, with 14 bases left in between. There are 15 residues in the CDR3. CDR3: CASSVATTSLDTQYF. The CDR3 nucleotides read TGTGCCAGCAGCGTAGCAACGACTTCGCTGGATACGCAGTATTTT.

The sample holds a few counts of this clonotype. The chain links TRBV18 to TRBJ2-7; no clear D gene. The V and J ends lost 4 bases and 3 bases respectively, with 7 bases between them. The CDR3 loop spans 12 amino acids. Looked up from germline, CDR1 is KGHSH and CDR2 is LQKENI. The chain's CDR3 is CASSLNNYEQYF. In DNA form, the CDR3 reads TGTGCCAGCTCACTAAATAACTACGAGCAGTACTTC. The full variable domain, its missing parts supplied by reference TRBV18 and TRBJ2-7, is NAGVMQNPRHLVRRRGQEARLRCSPMKGHSHVYWYRQLPEEGLKFMVYLQKENIIDESGMPKERFSAEFPKEGPSILRIQQVVRGDSAAYFCASSLNNYEQYFGPGTRLTVT.

This clonotype was detected only a few times. The chain carries TRBV6-5 and TRBJ2-1; D uncertain. Deletions cut 2 bases from V and 7 bases from J, with 9 bases between. CDR1 is MNHEY, CDR2 SVGAGI, per germline. This CDR3 contains 13 residues. The CDR3 DNA reads as TGTGCCAGCAGTTACCCGGGTTATAATGAGCAGTTCTTC. Its translation: CASSYPGYNEQFF.

This clonotype was counted a few times. The genes are TRBV28 and TRBJ2-7, with 10 bases lining up with TRBD2. Germline CDR1 is MDHEN and CDR2 is SYDVKM. After removal of 6 bases from V and 0 bases from J, the junction contained 8 bases not matched to a gene. CDR3 length: 16 residues. The CDR3 bases are TGTGCCAGCAGAGCGGGAGGGCCGGGTAGCTCCTACGAGCAGTACTTC. This gives the protein CASRAGGPGSSYEQYF.

The rearrangement links TRBV12-3 or TRBV12-4 to TRBJ2-1; TRBD1 might be the D (8 bases). CDR3 length: 17 residues. V was cut by 5 bases and J by 4 bases, with 21 bases left in between. CDR3 amino acids: CASSPTGGANFYNEQFF. In nucleotides, the CDR3 is TGTGCCAGCAGTCCAACAGGGGGGGCCAATTTTTACAATGAGCAGTTCTTC.

The CDR3 here is CASSLKAGDYEQYF. CDR3 in DNA: TGTGCCAGCAGCTTAAAAGCGGGAGACTACGAGCAGTACTTC. The J gene is TRBJ2-7, the V gene TRBV7-9; 8 positions agree with TRBD2. This CDR3 has 14 amino acids. V was pared by 2 bases and J by 3 bases, with 3 bases of the junction left unmatched. The V gene's germline CDR1 is SEHNR and CDR2 FQNEAQ (reference sequence).

This clonotype was seen a handful of times. CDR3 bases: TGCAGCGTTGCCAGGAATGAGCAGTTCTTC. It translates to CSVARNEQFF. This rearrangement joins TRBV29-1 to TRBJ2-1; the D is unclear. The CDR3 contains 10 residues. Per germline, CDR1 SQVTM and CDR2 ANQGSEA. V was trimmed by 4 bases and J by 7 bases, leaving 5 bases between them.

This clonotype occurred many times. The CDR3 region is CASSYSAGAYEQFF. CDR3 DNA sequence: TGTGCCAGCAGTTACTCCGCGGGAGCATATGAGCAGTTCTTC. This chain connects TRBV6-5 to TRBJ2-1; 7 bases agree with TRBD2. The V segment lost 0 bases and the J segment 8 bases; nucleotides outside the gene matches: 4. The germline CDR1 and CDR2 sequences are MNHEY and SVGAGI. This CDR3 comprises 14 residues.

V is TRBV20-1 and J is TRBJ2-1; maybe TRBD2 (6 bases). Trimming took off 5 bases at V and 5 bases at J, with 16 bases between the two ends. The CDR3 loop spans 14 amino acids. Germline V CDR1 and CDR2: DFQATT, SNEGSKA (reference sequence). The CDR3 DNA is TGCAGTGCTTGGGGCGGACTATCTAACAATGAGCAGTTCTTC. Its translation: CSAWGGLSNNEQFF.

The chain recombines TRBV3-1 with TRBJ1-5; possible D gene TRBD1, 6 bases. V lost 3 bases and J lost 0, with 18 bases in between. There are 18 residues in the CDR3. Germline V CDR1 and CDR2: LGHDT, YNNKEL (reference sequence). This CDR3 is CASSHSGHGPLSNQPQHF. The CDR3 DNA follows: TGTGCCAGCAGCCACTCGGGACACGGGCCCCTTAGCAATCAGCCCCAGCATTTT. Filled out from reference TRBV3-1 and TRBJ1-5, the complete variable domain reads DTAVSQTPKYLVTQMGNDKSIKCEQNLGHDTMYWYKQDSKKFLKIMFSYNNKELIINETVPNRFSPKSPDKAHLNLHINSLELGDSAVYFCASSHSGHGPLSNQPQHFGDGTRLSIL.

There are many counts of this clonotype. V is TRBV29-1 and J is TRBJ2-2; no clear D. This CDR3 is built from 12 residues. Germline values: CDR1 SQVTM, CDR2 ANQGSEA. Between the trimmed V and J ends, which lost 4 bases and 6 bases, there was a span of 9 bases. The DNA for the CDR3 is TGCAGCGTTGGATCAGGCGCCGGGGAGCTGTTTTTT. Its translation is CSVGSGAGELFF.

CDR3 region: CASSLAPDPSNEQFF. DNA for the CDR3: TGTGCCAGCAGTTTAGCCCCGGACCCTAGCAATGAGCAGTTCTTC. The V and J genes are TRBV12-3 or TRBV12-4 and TRBJ2-1, with no clear D. Trimming stripped 0 bases from V and 6 bases from J, with 12 bases between. The CDR3 is made up of 15 amino acids.

The rearrangement joins TRBV4-1 to TRBJ1-4; 8 bases agree with TRBD1. The CDR3 covers 13 residues. CDR1 and CDR2 (germline): MGHRA, YSYEKL. V lost 2 bases to trimming and J lost 8 bases; unmatched junction nucleotides: 1. CDR3 bases: TGCGCCAGCAGCCAAACAGGGGGAGAAAAACTGTTTTTT. This codes for CASSQTGGEKLFF.

Notes on this clonotype: A much larger clone differs by one base, so this may be a read error. V and J are TRBV11-1 and TRBJ2-1, with 9 bases aligning to TRBD2. The CDR3 runs 18 residues. Trimming took 10 bases from V and 3 from J; bases not matched to a gene: 19. Germline V lookup: CDR1 SGHAT, CDR2 FQDESV (reference sequence). In DNA, the CDR3 is TGTGCCATCAGTTTAAGCCCGACCCTAGCGGGAAACTACAATGAGCAGTTCTTC. Its protein is CAISLSPTLAGNYNEQFF.

The chain has TRBV11-2 and TRBJ1-5; 9 bases are a match to TRBD1. This CDR3 comprises 20 residues. V shed 4 bases, J shed 3 bases, and the junction held 19 bases outside the gene matches. Germline V CDR1 and CDR2: SGHAT, FQNNGV. CDR3 DNA sequence: TGTGCCAGCAGCTCAGAGAACAGGGGGCAGGTTGGCCACCTCAATCAGCCCCAGCATTTT. Translation: CASSSENRGQVGHLNQPQHF.